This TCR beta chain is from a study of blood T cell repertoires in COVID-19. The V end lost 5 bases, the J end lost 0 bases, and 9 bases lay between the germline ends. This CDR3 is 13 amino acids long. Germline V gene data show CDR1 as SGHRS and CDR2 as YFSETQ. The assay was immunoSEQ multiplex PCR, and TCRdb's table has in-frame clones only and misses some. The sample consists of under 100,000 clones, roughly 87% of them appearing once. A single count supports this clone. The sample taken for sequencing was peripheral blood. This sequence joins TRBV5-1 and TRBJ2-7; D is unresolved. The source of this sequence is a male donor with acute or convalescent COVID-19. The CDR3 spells CASRGSGSYEQYF. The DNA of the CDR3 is TGCGCCAGCAGGGGTTCGGGCTCCTACGAGCAGTACTTC.